This T cell receptor (beta chain) was sequenced for a study of blood T cell repertoires in COVID-19. About the research overall: Sources were T cells, B-cell-depleted T cells, or PBMCs; the material itself was cDNA or gDNA.

Libraries were prepared by immunoSEQ multiplex PCR; TCRdb keeps only in-frame clonotypes and omits some of them. The sample includes about 320,000 clones, approximately 85% of them seen just once. CDR1 is LNHDA and CDR2 is SQIVND in the germline V gene (reference sequence). The V segment lost 6 bases and the J segment 6 bases; nucleotides outside the gene matches: 8. This CDR3 has 15 residues. Sequences were obtained from peripheral blood. The V gene is TRBV19, the J gene TRBJ1-5; the match to TRBD1 covers 10 bases. The source is a human donor in a cohort sampled during active COVID-19. This CDR3 is CASSHRDRGGQPQHF. Here the CDR3 DNA reads TGTGCCAGTAGCCACCGGGACAGGGGCGGTCAGCCCCAGCATTTT.